A single sample gave rise to the 26 T cell receptor beta chains below, sequenced in a study of T cells in localized non-small cell lung cancer (dated by TCRdb to 2019 to 2021). Receptor libraries were prepared by the immunoSEQ multiplex PCR assay. TCRdb took this table from immuneACCESS and kept in-frame rearrangements with V and J called. Such tables lack part of the clones; where checked against another copy, unresolved V genes explain under half of the gap, and the rest is unexplained. This sample holds 20,000 to 25,000 clones; 70% to 90% were observed only once. Of the sample, about an eighth is held by the ten largest clones. The specimen was peripheral blood, collected before any cancer treatment. The receptors come from a male donor older than 55 with stage I lung adenocarcinoma.

This sequence joins TRBV6-5 and TRBJ1-4, with TRBD1 matching 7 bases. With 0 bases clipped from V and 7 bases from J, the junction kept 8 bases outside the gene matches. This CDR3 has 16 amino acids. Germline-derived CDR1 and CDR2 are MNHEY and SVGAGI. DNA of the CDR3: TGTGCCAGCAGTTACTCTAGGGGGCCGGGGGGTGAAAAACTGTTTTTT. It translates to CASSYSRGPGGEKLFF.

This sequence joins TRBV29-1 and TRBJ2-3; D could derive from TRBD1 or TRBD2 (5 bases each). V was pared by 3 bases and J by 4 bases, with 20 bases between. Germline loops: CDR1 SQVTM, CDR2 ANQGSEA. The CDR3 runs 16 residues. In DNA form, the CDR3 reads TGCAGCGTTGAGGGAGTTGGGGCCCTACCGGCAGATACGCAGTATTTT. This sequence encodes CSVEGVGALPADTQYF.

The chain uses TRBV15 and TRBJ1-2, with unresolved D. V was cut by 0 bases and J by 6 bases, with 17 bases left in between. This CDR3 has 16 amino acids. Germline CDR1 is LNHNV and CDR2 is YYDKDF (reference sequence). The CDR3 loop is CATSRDLTITGNGYTF. The CDR3, as DNA: TGTGCCACCAGCAGAGATCTAACGATAACCGGGAATGGCTACACCTTC.

The V call is TRBV5-1, the J call TRBJ2-2; 15 positions match TRBD2. J lost 5 bases, V lost 1 base, and 12 bases had no gene match. Germline-derived CDR1 and CDR2 are SGHRS and YFSETQ. CDR3 length: 20 amino acids. The CDR3 is CASSLIGLAGGPSGTGELFF. CDR3 nucleotide sequence: TGCGCCAGCAGCTTGATCGGACTAGCGGGAGGGCCTTCAGGGACCGGGGAGCTGTTTTTT.

The CDR3 DNA reads as TGTGCCAGCGCCCCTAGGGGTAGAAGCACAGATACGCAGTATTTT. Translated: CASAPRGRSTDTQYF. V gene TRBV28 combines with J gene TRBJ2-3, with D perhaps matching TRBD1 (5 bases). Germline V gene lookup returns CDR1 MDHEN and CDR2 SYDVKM. The V gene lost 8 bases and the J gene lost 0 bases, with 15 bases spanning the gap. The CDR3 loop spans 15 amino acids.

This chain connects TRBV7-2 to TRBJ2-3; D is uncertain. V dropped 0 bases and J dropped 5 bases, with 12 bases sitting between them. The germline V gene encodes CDR1 SGHTA and CDR2 FQGNSA. This CDR3 has 15 amino acids. CDR3 sequence: CASSLAIGRGDTQYF. In DNA form, the CDR3 reads TGTGCCAGCAGCTTAGCTATCGGGCGAGGAGATACGCAGTATTTT.

The chain employs TRBV7-8 and TRBJ2-7; 10 nucleotides match TRBD1. Germline V gene lookup returns CDR1 SGHVS and CDR2 FQNEAQ. The CDR3 spans 15 residues. The V gene end was trimmed by 5 bases and the J gene end by 3 bases; junction bases not matched to a gene: 7. Here the CDR3 DNA reads TGTGCCAGCAGCGCCCGACAGGGGGCGAGCTACGAGCAGTACTTC. Translating gives CASSARQGASYEQYF.

The chain carries TRBV18 and TRBJ2-5; D gene ambiguous. CDR3 length equals 15 residues. V was clipped by 3 bases and J by 1 base, with 12 bases between them. Germline V CDR1 and CDR2: KGHSH, LQKENI. The CDR3 loop reads CASSPPWATQETQYF. CDR3 sequence (DNA): TGTGCCAGCTCACCGCCCTGGGCAACCCAAGAGACCCAGTACTTC. Full variable domain (missing parts from reference TRBV18 and TRBJ2-5): NAGVMQNPRHLVRRRGQEARLRCSPMKGHSHVYWYRQLPEEGLKFMVYLQKENIIDESGMPKERFSAEFPKEGPSILRIQQVVRGDSAAYFCASSPPWATQETQYFGPGTRLLVL.

V gene TRBV11-2 combines with J gene TRBJ2-7; D is unresolved. The germline V gene has CDR1 SGHAT and CDR2 FQNNGV. V was trimmed by 2 bases and J by 0 bases, leaving 8 bases between them. The CDR3 length is 14 residues. DNA for the CDR3: TGTGCCAGCAGCTTATGGTTGAGCTCCTACGAGCAGTACTTC. Translating gives CASSLWLSSYEQYF.

The V gene is TRBV6-5, the J gene TRBJ1-4; possibly TRBD1 for D (5 bases). The V gene lost 5 bases and the J gene lost 10 bases, with 14 bases spanning the gap. Looked up from germline, CDR1 is MNHEY and CDR2 is SVGAGI. The CDR3 runs 13 residues. CDR3 nucleotides: TGTGCCAGCAGTCCTCTCAGGGAGGGAAAACTGTTTTTT. Amino acid sequence: CASSPLREGKLFF.

This chain uses TRBV5-4 with TRBJ1-2; D ambiguous. CDR3 length: 15 residues. Trimming took off 0 bases at V and 3 bases at J, with 12 bases between the two ends. Germline V CDR1 and CDR2: SGHNT, YYREEE (reference sequence). This CDR3 is CASSLGIEAHYGYTF. The CDR3 region has the DNA TGTGCCAGCAGCTTGGGGATTGAAGCACACTATGGCTACACCTTC.

The chain links TRBV5-1 to TRBJ2-2; TRBD2 aligns across 8 bases. Trimming took 2 bases from V and 0 from J; bases not matched to a gene: 0. CDR1 SGHRS and CDR2 YFSETQ come from the germline V gene. The CDR3 loop spans 15 amino acids. The CDR3 coding sequence is TGCGCCAGCAGCTTTAGCGGGACGAACACCGGGGAGCTGTTTTTT. Translation gives CASSFSGTNTGELFF.

The chain combines TRBV2 with TRBJ2-7; unclear D gene. Germline assignment: CDR1 SNHLY and CDR2 FYNNEI. This CDR3 is 11 amino acids long. V gave up 7 bases and J gave up 5 bases, with 9 bases separating them. DNA for the CDR3: TGTGCCAGCAAAGAGTGGGACGAGCAGTACTTC. Translated: CASKEWDEQYF.

The chain carries TRBV10-3 and TRBJ1-1; D gene ambiguous. The germline V gene encodes CDR1 ENHRY and CDR2 SYGVKD. V was trimmed by 6 bases and J by 1 base, leaving 12 bases between them. This CDR3 is 14 amino acids long. The CDR3 region is CAIRDQGANTEAFF. The CDR3 DNA follows: TGTGCCATCAGGGATCAAGGTGCGAACACTGAAGCTTTCTTT.

This sequence joins TRBV30 and TRBJ2-1; perhaps TRBD2 as D (6 bases). The CDR3 has 14 amino acids. Trimming took off 4 bases at V and 7 bases at J, with 17 bases between the two ends. CDR1 and CDR2 from the germline V gene are GTSNPN and SVGIG (reference sequence). CDR3 region: CAWTPGLASNEQFF. CDR3 bases: TGTGCCTGGACTCCGGGGCTAGCGTCAAATGAGCAGTTCTTC.

The J gene is TRBJ1-3, the V gene TRBV5-4; TRBD1 agrees at 8 bases. Trimming cost V 0 bases and J 9 bases; bases outside gene matches: 2. This CDR3 has 13 residues. Germline-derived CDR1 and CDR2 are SGHNT and YYREEE (reference sequence). The CDR3 protein is CASSLDRGITIYF. The CDR3 DNA reads TGTGCCAGCAGCTTGGACAGGGGGATCACCATATATTTT.

This clone was counted once. The rearrangement joins TRBV5-4 to TRBJ2-3; TRBD1 agrees at 7 bases. Germline V lookup: CDR1 SGHNT, CDR2 YYREEE (reference sequence). V trimming: 3 bases; J trimming: 1 base; junction bases outside the gene matches: 2. The CDR3 extends over 14 amino acids. CDR3 coding DNA: TGTGCCAGCAGCTCCGACAGGGGCACAGATACGCAGTATTTT. The encoded protein is CASSSDRGTDTQYF. Variable domain in full (rest from reference TRBV5-4 and TRBJ2-3): ETGVTQSPTHLIKTRGQQVTLRCSSQSGHNTVSWYQQALGQGPQFIFQYYREEENGRGNFPPRFSGLQFPNYSSELNVNALELDDSALYLCASSSDRGTDTQYFGPGTRLTVL.

The genes are TRBV18 and TRBJ1-4; 10 bases are a match to TRBD1. CDR1 KGHSH and CDR2 LQKENI come from the germline V gene. The CDR3 is 14 residues long. After removal of 3 bases from V and 6 bases from J, the junction contained 1 base not matched to a gene. CDR3 sequence: CASSPGTGDEKLFF. The CDR3 DNA reads TGTGCCAGCTCACCGGGGACAGGGGATGAAAAACTGTTTTTT. Drawing the rest from reference TRBV18 and TRBJ1-4, the complete variable domain is NAGVMQNPRHLVRRRGQEARLRCSPMKGHSHVYWYRQLPEEGLKFMVYLQKENIIDESGMPKERFSAEFPKEGPSILRIQQVVRGDSAAYFCASSPGTGDEKLFFGSGTQLSVL.

The chain uses TRBV7-2 and TRBJ2-7, with 9 bases fitting TRBD1. The CDR3 extends over 15 amino acids. CDR1 is SGHTA, CDR2 FQGNSA, per germline. Trimming at V came to 5 bases and at J to 1 base, leaving 6 bases not matched to a gene. This chain's CDR3 is CASSRATGGSYEQYF. CDR3 in DNA: TGTGCCAGCAGCCGAGCGACAGGGGGATCCTACGAGCAGTACTTC.

The gene calls are TRBV2 and TRBJ1-4; D not certain. Germline CDR1 reads SNHLY; CDR2 reads FYNNEI. This CDR3 is 13 amino acids long. V lost 3 bases, J lost 3 bases, and 5 bases lay in between. The CDR3 nucleotides are TGTGCCAGCAGTGAGGCAGCTAATGAAAAACTGTTTTTT. Protein product: CASSEAANEKLFF. Full variable domain (rest looked up from reference TRBV2 and TRBJ1-4): EPEVTQTPSHQVTQMGQEVILRCVPISNHLYFYWYRQILGQKVEFLVSFYNNEISEKSEIFDDQFSVERPDGSNFTLKIRSTKLEDSAMYFCASSEAANEKLFFGSGTQLSVL.

V is TRBV6-5 and J is TRBJ2-3; D remains unclear. V was cut by 0 bases and J by 6 bases, with 7 bases left in between. Germline V gene data show CDR1 as MNHEY and CDR2 as SVGAGI. The CDR3 is 13 residues long. The CDR3, as DNA: TGTGCCAGCAGTTACTCGGTGGCGGATACGCAGTATTTT. This translates into CASSYSVADTQYF.

This clone has just a few counts. The V gene is TRBV28, the J gene TRBJ1-1; 7 nucleotides agree with TRBD1. V dropped 7 bases and J dropped 1; count of bases not matched to a gene: 6. The length of the CDR3 is 14 residues. The germline CDR1 and CDR2 sequences are MDHEN and SYDVKM. In nucleotides, the CDR3 is TGTGCCAGCATATCCTCAGGGGGGAACACTGAAGCTTTCTTT. Its translation: CASISSGGNTEAFF.

Written as DNA, the CDR3 is TGTGCCATCAGTGAGCTTGGGACGGAGAAGACCCAGTACTTC. This encodes CAISELGTEKTQYF. The V call is TRBV10-3, the J call TRBJ2-5, with D tentatively TRBD1 or TRBD2 (5 bases each). Between the trimmed V and J ends, which lost 2 bases and 6 bases, there was a span of 13 bases. Germline assignment: CDR1 ENHRY and CDR2 SYGVKD. The CDR3 length is 14 residues.

CDR3 sequence (DNA): TGTGCCAGCAGCTCGCCCAGCAAAAACATTCAGTACTTC. Protein: CASSSPSKNIQYF. The chain is built from TRBV5-4 and TRBJ2-4; D remains ambiguous. V dropped 3 bases and J dropped 3 bases, with 7 bases sitting between them. Per germline, CDR1 SGHNT and CDR2 YYREEE (reference sequence). This CDR3 is built from 13 residues. Full variable domain (outside the CDR3, taken from reference TRBV5-4 and TRBJ2-4): ETGVTQSPTHLIKTRGQQVTLRCSSQSGHNTVSWYQQALGQGPQFIFQYYREEENGRGNFPPRFSGLQFPNYSSELNVNALELDDSALYLCASSSPSKNIQYFGAGTRLSVL.

This clone was recorded a few times. The rearrangement links TRBV4-3 to TRBJ1-1, with 7 bases matching TRBD1. The CDR3 extends over 16 amino acids. The germline V gene encodes CDR1 LGHNA and CDR2 YSLEER. V lost 0 bases and J lost 3; bases outside the gene matches: 7. CDR3: CASSQDLGQGDTEAFF. CDR3 coding DNA: TGCGCCAGCAGCCAAGATCTAGGCCAGGGGGACACTGAAGCTTTCTTT.

This chain connects TRBV5-6 to TRBJ1-2; 7 bases map to TRBD1. CDR1 and CDR2 (germline): SGHDT, YYEEEE. V lost 2 bases and J lost 2; bases outside the gene matches: 3. This CDR3 is 14 amino acids long. As DNA, the CDR3 is TGTGCCAGCAGCTTTGACAGGGCGAACTATGGCTACACCTTC. It codes for CASSFDRANYGYTF. The entire variable domain, with the rest obtained from reference TRBV5-6 and TRBJ1-2, is as follows: DAGVTQSPTHLIKTRGQQVTLRCSPKSGHDTVSWYQQALGQGPQFIFQYYEEEERQRGNFPDRFSGHQFPNYSSELNVNALLLGDSALYLCASSFDRANYGYTFGSGTRLTVV.